Listed here is a single T cell receptor beta chain. These data come from a study of lymphopenia after photon versus proton radiotherapy. Germline-derived CDR1 and CDR2 are LNHDA and SQIVND (reference sequence). Deletions cut 1 base from V and 7 bases from J, with 8 bases between. CDR3 length: 13 residues. Measured with immunoSEQ multiplex PCR; TCRdb has only the in-frame clones, and not every one. The sample contains approximately 40,000 clones, about 86% of which appear only once. This sequence originates from a woman aged 70-85 years with pancreatic cancer. Some clones in this sample may be carry-over from other donors' samples. The V gene is TRBV19, the J gene TRBJ2-1; D ambiguous. The specimen comprised peripheral blood, sampled from a patient treated with proton-based radiotherapy. The CDR3 bases are TGTGCCAGTAGTATAGGACAAGTGAATGAGCAGTTCTTC. It codes for CASSIGQVNEQFF.